This is a list of T cell receptor beta chains from one sample in a study of blood T cell repertoires in COVID-19. The protocol was immunoSEQ multiplex PCR, while the TCRdb copy is restricted to in-frame clones and leaves out a portion. In the table there are hundreds of thousands of clones, about 82% of which are singletons. The sample was peripheral blood. Every receptor here comes from a woman older than 75 with COVID-19, enrolled during active disease. The CDR3 runs from the conserved cysteine through the conserved F or W. A D gene is named only where the DNA matches it firmly. A clone size is listed for some rows: how often the clone was seen (once, few, many), or a class if it is expanded.

j_call d_call v_call clone_size cdr3_nt cdr3_aa
TRBJ2-3 TRBD2 TRBV7-2 . TGTGCCAGCAGCTTAAGAGGGAGGGGATCGACTAGCACAGATACGCAGTATTTT CASSLRGRGSTSTDTQYF
TRBJ2-2 . TRBV7-6 . TGTGCCAGCAGAGCCGGATTACAGGGCACCGGGGAGCTGTTTTTT CASRAGLQGTGELFF
TRBJ2-3 TRBD1 TRBV14 . TGTGCCAGCAGCCGTCTCGTCGCAGGGGGCACGGATACGCAGTATTTT CASSRLVAGGTDTQYF
TRBJ1-2 TRBD1 TRBV7-9 . TGTGCCAGCAGCCCGGGACAGAACTATGGCTACACCTTC CASSPGQNYGYTF
TRBJ1-4 TRBD1 TRBV30 few TGTGCCTGGGCGGACAGGGTTGTAGAAAAACTGTTTTTT CAWADRVVEKLFF
TRBJ1-1 TRBD1 TRBV7-2 . TGTGCCAGCAGTGGACAGGTTAACACTGAAGCTTTCTTT CASSGQVNTEAFF
TRBJ2-5 . TRBV6-2/TRBV6-3 . TGTGCCAGCAGTCGACCGGAGATGTCCCAGTACTTC CASSRPEMSQYF
TRBJ2-5 . TRBV18 . TGTGCCAGCTCTCCCGGGACACCCGCGGAGACCCAGTACTTC CASSPGTPAETQYF
TRBJ1-1 . TRBV11-2 few TGTGCCAGCAGCTCACAGGGAAGGACTGAAGCTTTCTTT CASSSQGRTEAFF
TRBJ1-3 TRBD1 TRBV9 few TGTGCCAGCAGCGCGGGAGGGACAGCCGGAAAGACCATATATTTT CASSAGGTAGKTIYF
TRBJ2-7 TRBD1 TRBV13 . TGTGCCAGCAGCGAGACAGGGGTCGGGGCTGGGGAGCAGTACTTC CASSETGVGAGEQYF
TRBJ1-5 TRBD1 TRBV2 . TGTGCCAGCAGCCGGGACAGGCTGCAGCCCCAGCATTTT CASSRDRLQPQHF
TRBJ1-2 . TRBV6-1 . TGTGCCAGCAGGGAAGTGGGGCAGGGGACGCATGGCTACACCTTC CASREVGQGTHGYTF
TRBJ2-1 . TRBV19 . TGTGCCAGTAGTATATTCGGGGGGCTGGGAAATGAGCAGTTCTTC CASSIFGGLGNEQFF
TRBJ1-2 TRBD1 TRBV9 few TGTGCCAGCAGCCCGGTACAGGGGGCGAACTATGGCTACACCTTC CASSPVQGANYGYTF
TRBJ1-2 TRBD1 TRBV28 . TGTGCCAGCAGCTCCCCGGGACAGGGGGGTGGCTACACCTTC CASSSPGQGGGYTF
TRBJ1-2 TRBD1 TRBV19 . TGTGCCAGTAGTTCCCCTCAGGGGGCCTCAAGCTATGGCTACACCTTC CASSSPQGASSYGYTF
TRBJ2-2 . TRBV12-2 . TGTGCAAGTCGCTTAGCCCGAAAGGGACTAGCGGGGAATTCGAACACCGGGGAGCTGTTTTTT CASRLARKGLAGNSNTGELFF
TRBJ2-3 TRBD2 TRBV5-1 . TGCGCCAGCAGACCTAGCGGGGGGCTCACAGATACGCAGTATTTT CASRPSGGLTDTQYF
TRBJ1-5 . TRBV9 . TGTGCCAGCTCTCCGGGGGGCATCGGCAATCAGCCCCAGCATTTT CASSPGGIGNQPQHF
TRBJ1-2 TRBD1 TRBV3-1/TRBV3-2 . TGTGCCAGCAGCCCAGAATGGACAGGGGATAACACCTTC CASSPEWTGDNTF
TRBJ1-1 . TRBV18 . TGTGCCAGCTCACCCCCGGCGACGCGGGCTGAAGCTTTCTTT CASSPPATRAEAFF
TRBJ2-3 TRBD2 TRBV28 . TGTGCCAGCAGTTTAGCGGGGGGCGTCACAGATACGCAGTATTTT CASSLAGGVTDTQYF
TRBJ2-1 . TRBV3-1/TRBV3-2 . TGTGCCAGACCACTAGGGACTTCCCCAATGAATGAGCAGTTCTTC CARPLGTSPMNEQFF
TRBJ2-2 . TRBV7-2 . TGTGCCAGCAGCACCTCGGGACATTCCACCGGGGAGCTGTTTTTT CASSTSGHSTGELFF
TRBJ2-1 . TRBV7-8 once TGTGCCAGCAGATTCACCGGGGAGCAGTTCTTC CASRFTGEQFF
TRBJ2-1 . TRBV2 . TGTGCCACCCTCAGGGGCAGGGTTCGGGATGAGCAGTTCTTC CATLRGRVRDEQFF
TRBJ2-2 . TRBV5-1 . TGCGCCAGCAGCTTGGGACAGATCACCACCGGGGAGCTGTTTTTT CASSLGQITTGELFF
TRBJ1-2 . TRBV6-5 . TGTGCCAGCAGTTACTCCCGGGGAGGCTATGGCTACACCTTC CASSYSRGGYGYTF
TRBJ1-5 . TRBV2 . TGTGCCAGCTCTACCGGAGGATATAGCAATCAGCCCCAGCATTTT CASSTGGYSNQPQHF
TRBJ1-1 . TRBV10-3 . TGTGCCAGTGCGGGGGATCCGAACACTGAAGCTTTCTTT CASAGDPNTEAFF
TRBJ2-3 TRBD1 TRBV2 . TGTGCCAGCAATTTCGACAGGGGCCCCACAGATACGCAGTATTTT CASNFDRGPTDTQYF
TRBJ2-4 . TRBV18 once TGTGCCAGCTCACCACCGTACAGTAAAAACATTCAGTACTTC CASSPPYSKNIQYF
TRBJ1-5 TRBD1 TRBV6-5 . TGTGCCAGCAGTTCTACAGGGGCAGGGGGCAATCAGCCCCAGCATTTT CASSSTGAGGNQPQHF
TRBJ1-1 . TRBV19 . TGTGCCAGTAGACCCGCCGGGGAGCGCGAAGCTTTCTTT CASRPAGEREAFF
TRBJ2-3 . TRBV28 . TGTGCCAGCAGTTCCGACAGGTTTACGCAGTATTTT CASSSDRFTQYF
TRBJ2-3 TRBD1 TRBV5-1 . TGCGCCAGCAGGTATCCGGGACAGGGCACAGATACGCAGTATTTT CASRYPGQGTDTQYF
TRBJ2-1 TRBD2 TRBV24-1 . TGTGCCACCAGTGATTGGACTAGCGGGGGGACCAATGAGCAGTTCTTC CATSDWTSGGTNEQFF
TRBJ2-3 TRBD2 TRBV7-9 . TGTGCCAGCAGCTTCCTAGCGGGGGAAAGCACAGATACGCAGTATTTT CASSFLAGESTDTQYF
TRBJ2-2 . TRBV6-5 . TGTGCCAGCGAGGGGGTCACCGGGGAGCTGTTTTTT CASEGVTGELFF
TRBJ1-5 TRBD1 TRBV11-3 . TGTGCCAGCAGCAGAAACGGGACAGGGTTAAAGTACTATCAGCCCCAGCATTTT CASSRNGTGLKYYQPQHF
TRBJ1-2 TRBD1 TRBV5-6 . TGTGCCAGCAGCTTACCCGGGACAGGGGCAGATGGCTACACCTTC CASSLPGTGADGYTF
TRBJ1-6 TRBD1 TRBV5-6 few TGTGCCAGCAGCTTGGGACAGGGGGCGAATTCACCCCTCCACTTT CASSLGQGANSPLHF
TRBJ1-5 TRBD1 TRBV7-2 . TGTGCCAGCAGCCGGACAGGGCAAAATCAGCCCCAGCATTTT CASSRTGQNQPQHF
TRBJ1-6 TRBD1 TRBV3-1/TRBV3-2 once TGTGCCAGCAGCAACTGGGACAGGGATAATTCACCCCTCCACTTT CASSNWDRDNSPLHF
TRBJ1-1 . TRBV7-8 . TGTGCCAGCAGCTTAGAGGGACACGGACTGGAGAAGGTCTTT CASSLEGHGLEKVF
TRBJ1-2 . TRBV7-3 . TGTGCCAGCAGCCCGGGCGGAGGGAGCTATGGCTACACCTTC CASSPGGGSYGYTF
TRBJ2-1 TRBD1 TRBV10-1 . TGCGCCAGCAGTACTACGACAGGGGGTGGGGATGAGCAGTTCTTC CASSTTTGGGDEQFF
TRBJ2-7 . TRBV4-1 once TGCGCCAGCAGCCAAGATGAAGACACCTACGAGCAGTACTTC CASSQDEDTYEQYF